This is a list of T cell receptor beta chains from one sample in a study of lymphopenia after photon versus proton radiotherapy. Sequencing used immunoSEQ multiplex PCR; TCRdb keeps in-frame clones, though not all of them. The sample contains about 45,000 clones, over 75% of which appear only once. Sequencing used peripheral blood, obtained from a patient treated with photon-based radiotherapy. These receptors were collected from a man between 40 and 49 years old with gastric cancer. CDR3s include the opening cysteine and the closing phenylalanine or tryptophan. Each record gives: J gene, D gene, V gene, CDR3 protein. D genes are given only for firm matches.

>TRBJ1-6|-|TRBV6-5
CASSSVTRGPLHF
>TRBJ2-7|-|TRBV9
CASSVVAGTYEQYF
>TRBJ2-3|TRBD2|TRBV27
CASSLGSSGGQDTQYF
>TRBJ1-1|-|TRBV4-1
CASRPTGLNTEAFF
>TRBJ2-7|-|TRBV5-1
CASSFNSQPSSYEQYF
>TRBJ1-1|TRBD1|TRBV19
CASTSDRDRLNTEAFF
>TRBJ1-6|-|TRBV7-9
CASTKGNYNSPLHF
>TRBJ2-1|-|TRBV11-2
CASSLEWKNNEQFF
>TRBJ2-5|-|TRBV2
CASSSTLETQYF
>TRBJ1-5|TRBD1|TRBV19
CASSIGDRLNQPQHF
>TRBJ1-5|-|TRBV27
CASSRASNQPQHF
>TRBJ2-4|-|TRBV4-2
CASSQGDLTRGIQYF
>TRBJ2-1|TRBD1|TRBV18
CASPKQGVSSYNEQFF
>TRBJ1-1|-|TRBV28
CASSSVVEAFF
>TRBJ1-5|-|TRBV7-3
CASSSQGGQPQHF
>TRBJ1-1|-|TRBV4-3
CASSQEGRYTEAFF
>TRBJ2-6|-|TRBV2
CASKGSGANVLTF
>TRBJ2-5|TRBD1|TRBV5-5
CASSSPGTGVETQYF
>TRBJ1-1|-|TRBV7-9
CASSLSRGADEAFF
>TRBJ1-1|-|TRBV18
CASSRIGSVNTEAFF
>TRBJ1-6|-|TRBV10-3
CAISESMSSYNSPLHF
>TRBJ1-3|TRBD1|TRBV25-1
CASSDLTTGSSGNTIYF
>TRBJ2-7|TRBD1|TRBV18
CASSPHGTGGSEQYF
>TRBJ1-4|TRBD1|TRBV18
CASSPQRTGVPGKLFF
>TRBJ2-7|TRBD1|TRBV11-2
CASSSPGQGQLYEQYF
>TRBJ2-1|TRBD1|TRBV5-6
CASSLVGARTGSHEQFF
>TRBJ1-5|-|TRBV7-8
CASSLVGNQPQHF
>TRBJ1-5|-|TRBV10-3
CAISETARGNQPQHF
>TRBJ2-2|-|TRBV9
CASSVLPDTGELFF
>TRBJ1-1|-|TRBV7-9
CASSSGPGSHMNTEAFF
>TRBJ1-6|-|TRBV4-1
CASSQVPLSSHSPLHF
>TRBJ2-6|-|TRBV6-4
CASSDSHSGANVLTF
>TRBJ2-7|-|TRBV23-1
CARGVRPYEQYF
>TRBJ2-1|TRBD2|TRBV5-1
CASSSPGLAGGKSYNEQFF
>TRBJ2-1|TRBD2|TRBV10-3
CAISRGDDEQFF
>TRBJ2-5|TRBD1|TRBV7-2
CASSTRQGVWETQYF
>TRBJ2-2|-|TRBV5-1
CASSSGQNSNTGELFF
>TRBJ2-7|-|TRBV5-4
CASSARDTMNYEQYF
>TRBJ1-4|TRBD1|TRBV19
CASSPGTGNEKLFF
>TRBJ2-2|-|TRBV13
CASSLDFTGELFF
>TRBJ2-3|TRBD2|TRBV2
CASSSDGGAGTDTQYF
>TRBJ2-4|-|TRBV11-2
CASSPGGWENIQYF
>TRBJ1-2|TRBD1|TRBV2
CASSAGTGGGYTF
>TRBJ2-7|-|TRBV15
CATSRVGRLDHEQYF